The 21 T cell receptor beta chains listed next were all sequenced from one sample in a study of T cells in localized non-small cell lung cancer. TCRdb keeps only in-frame clones here, not all; method: immunoSEQ multiplex PCR. The table includes around 100,000 clones, roughly 90% detected once. This sample comprised peripheral blood, obtained before any cancer treatment. The receptor source for this set is a man between 35 and 75 years old with stage I squamous cell lung carcinoma.

This clone appeared once. The chain links TRBV6-6 to TRBJ2-5, with D possibly matching TRBD2 (6 bases). Germline CDR1 is MNHNY and CDR2 is SVGAGI (reference sequence). The CDR3 is made up of 12 amino acids. With 7 bases removed from V and 4 bases from J, the gap between germline ends came to 10 bases. In DNA form, the CDR3 reads TGTGCCAGCATGGGGGGTGGAGAGACCCAGTACTTC. Its translation is CASMGGGETQYF.

This chain uses TRBV30 with TRBJ1-4; D is possibly TRBD1 (6 bases). V was clipped by 3 bases and J by 4 bases, with 21 bases between them. The CDR3 spans 17 residues. Per germline, CDR1 GTSNPN and CDR2 SVGIG (reference sequence). CDR3 amino acids: CAWSLRQYRVFNEKLFF. CDR3 in DNA: TGTGCCTGGAGCCTTCGACAATACAGGGTTTTTAATGAAAAACTGTTTTTT.

The CDR3 region is CASSPDGSGANVLTF. CDR3 DNA sequence: TGTGCCAGCAGTCCGGACGGGTCTGGGGCCAACGTCCTGACTTTC. This rearrangement joins TRBV27 to TRBJ2-6; D call uncertain. V was trimmed by 5 bases and J by 1 base, leaving 9 bases between them. The germline CDR1 and CDR2 sequences are MNHEY and SMNVEV (reference sequence). CDR3 length equals 15 residues.

The chain employs TRBV7-9 and TRBJ1-5; no firm D call. The CDR3 covers 17 residues. V lost 5 bases to trimming and J lost 0 bases, with 17 bases between them. Germline V lookup: CDR1 SEHNR, CDR2 FQNEAQ (reference sequence). The CDR3 region has the DNA TGTGCCAGCAGCCAAGATTTGGGAACCCATAGCAATCAGCCCCAGCATTTT. It codes for CASSQDLGTHSNQPQHF.

The V call is TRBV15, the J call TRBJ2-3; TRBD2 agrees at 8 bases. The CDR3 has 16 residues. Germline V gene data show CDR1 as LNHNV and CDR2 as YYDKDF (reference sequence). V gave up 0 bases and J gave up 3 bases; unmatched junction bases: 5. CDR3 loop: CATSRDNSGGTDTQYF. DNA of the CDR3: TGTGCCACCAGCAGAGATAATTCGGGGGGGACAGATACGCAGTATTTT.

This sequence joins TRBV19 and TRBJ1-6, with TRBD1 identical over 9 bases. This CDR3 is built from 16 residues. The J segment lost 7 bases and the V segment lost 8 bases, leaving 12 bases of the junction unmatched. The germline gives CDR1 LNHDA, CDR2 SQIVND (reference sequence). CDR3 bases: TGTGCCAGTCGCTGGCGAGACAGGGGGTTAAATTCACCCCTCCACTTT. Translated, it gives CASRWRDRGLNSPLHF.

The genes are TRBV14 and TRBJ2-1; 10 bases align to TRBD1. Trimming cost V 7 bases and J 13 bases; bases outside gene matches: 10. The CDR3 extends over 13 amino acids. Germline V gene data show CDR1 as SGHDN and CDR2 as FVKESK. The CDR3 loop is CASTKGGTGEQFF. For the CDR3, the DNA is TGTGCCAGCACCAAAGGGGGGACAGGGGAACAGTTCTTC.

V gene TRBV15 combines with J gene TRBJ2-3; weak D call: TRBD1 (6 bases). This CDR3 is 17 amino acids long. V lost 1 base and J 0 bases, leaving 14 bases between the germline ends. The germline CDR1 and CDR2 sequences are LNHNV and YYDKDF (reference sequence). The DNA of the CDR3 is TGTGCCACCAGCAGAGCTACCGGGACACTTAGCACAGATACGCAGTATTTT. Its protein is CATSRATGTLSTDTQYF.

The genes are TRBV14 and TRBJ1-2, with TRBD1 matching 7 bases. Germline CDR1 reads SGHDN; CDR2 reads FVKESK. The CDR3 totals 17 residues. V trimming: 0 bases; J trimming: 4 bases; junction bases outside the gene matches: 11. Here the CDR3 reads CASSQDEKGALGYGYTF. The DNA of the CDR3 is TGTGCCAGCAGCCAAGACGAGAAGGGGGCGCTTGGCTATGGCTACACCTTC.

This clone has only a few counts. J is TRBJ2-7 and V is TRBV30, with 16 bases that match TRBD2. Losses at the gene ends were 5 bases for V and 6 bases for J; bases not matched to a gene: 7. The germline gives CDR1 GTSNPN, CDR2 SVGIG (reference sequence). CDR3 length equals 15 residues. DNA for the CDR3: TGTGCCTGGTCCGGGACTAGCGGGGGGGCCCGCGAGCAGTACTTC. Translating it yields CAWSGTSGGAREQYF.

The chain couples TRBV9 to TRBJ1-2; D remains unclear. The CDR3 length is 14 residues. V lost 4 bases to trimming and J lost 2 bases, with 12 bases between them. Germline V gives CDR1 SGDLS, CDR2 YYNGEE. In nucleotides, the CDR3 is TGTGCCAGCAGCCCCCGGACCCTAAACTATGGCTACACCTTC. Amino acid sequence: CASSPRTLNYGYTF.

Only one count was recorded for this clone. The gene calls are TRBV19 and TRBJ1-1, with TRBD1 as a possible D gene (6 bases). The CDR3 loop spans 15 amino acids. V dropped 5 bases and J dropped 3 bases, with 16 bases sitting between them. Germline V CDR1 and CDR2: LNHDA, SQIVND (reference sequence). The CDR3 spells CASSSLSAGDTEAFF. CDR3 nucleotide sequence: TGTGCCAGTAGTTCCCTGTCAGCAGGGGACACTGAAGCTTTCTTT.

This clone was observed a handful of times. CDR3 sequence: CASSLLAGLGEKLFF. DNA for the CDR3: TGTGCCAGCAGTTTACTCGCAGGACTTGGTGAAAAACTGTTTTTT. V gene TRBV6-5 combines with J gene TRBJ1-4; D is unclear. This CDR3 comprises 15 residues. Germline V gives CDR1 MNHEY, CDR2 SVGAGI. V lost 4 bases and J 7 bases, leaving 16 bases between the germline ends.

The rearrangement uses TRBV5-1 and TRBJ1-1, with 11 bases identical to TRBD1. CDR1 and CDR2 from the germline V gene are SGHRS and YFSETQ. CDR3 size: 14 residues. V lost 4 bases to trimming and J lost 4 bases; unmatched junction nucleotides: 3. The CDR3 reads CASSTGTGGTEAFF. CDR3 in DNA: TGCGCCAGCAGCACCGGGACAGGGGGCACTGAAGCTTTCTTT.

This CDR3 is CASSLVGGKGTEAFF. The DNA for the CDR3 is TGTGCCAGCAGCTTAGTTGGGGGAAAGGGCACTGAAGCTTTCTTT. The V call is TRBV7-2, the J call TRBJ1-1, with D possibly being TRBD1 (5 bases). The CDR3 contains 15 residues. V dropped 1 base and J dropped 4 bases, with 13 bases sitting between them. CDR1 and CDR2 (germline): SGHTA, FQGNSA.

The V call is TRBV5-1, the J call TRBJ1-1; a possible D gene is TRBD1 (5 bases). Trimming pared 7 bases from V and 0 bases from J, leaving 22 bases between. This CDR3 contains 17 residues. CDR1 and CDR2 (germline): SGHRS, YFSETQ. The chain's CDR3 is CASVPNTDSLLNTEAFF. In DNA, the CDR3 is TGCGCCAGCGTTCCCAATACTGACAGCTTGTTGAACACTGAAGCTTTCTTT.

This chain uses TRBV27 with TRBJ2-3; possibly TRBD2 for D (6 bases). The CDR3 length is 18 residues. V shed 6 bases and J shed 2 bases, with 24 bases lying between them. Germline assignment: CDR1 MNHEY and CDR2 SMNVEV (reference sequence). DNA for the CDR3: TGTGCCAGCAGCCAATCATCGGGACTCTCCGTTTTCACAGATACGCAGTATTTT. Amino acid sequence: CASSQSSGLSVFTDTQYF.

This chain joins TRBV28 and TRBJ2-1; 8 bases are a match to TRBD1. CDR3 length: 16 amino acids. Losses at the gene ends were 4 bases for V and 2 bases for J; bases not matched to a gene: 7. Germline V gene sequence: CDR1 MDHEN, CDR2 SYDVKM. CDR3 bases: TGTGCCAGCAGTTCCCAGGGGGCGGTGGCCTACAATGAGCAGTTCTTC. It encodes CASSSQGAVAYNEQFF.

The gene calls are TRBV7-9 and TRBJ2-7; TRBD1 aligns across 7 bases. The CDR3 is 14 residues long. V shed 5 bases, J shed 2 bases, and the junction held 6 bases outside the gene matches. Germline V lookup: CDR1 SEHNR, CDR2 FQNEAQ (reference sequence). The chain's CDR3 is CASSPGQSPYEQYF. The CDR3 DNA follows: TGTGCCAGCAGCCCGGGACAGAGTCCCTACGAGCAGTACTTC.

This chain connects TRBV5-1 to TRBJ2-7; 8 bases are shared with TRBD1. Trimming cost V 6 bases and J 1 base; bases outside gene matches: 6. CDR1 and CDR2 (germline): SGHRS, YFSETQ. CDR3 length: 14 residues. The CDR3 DNA reads TGCGCCAGCAATGAACAGGGGGGATCCTACGAGCAGTACTTC. Protein product: CASNEQGGSYEQYF. The variable domain in full, with the rest retrieved from reference TRBV5-1 and TRBJ2-7, is KAGVTQTPRYLIKTRGQQVTLSCSPISGHRSVSWYQQTPGQGLQFLFEYFSETQRNKGNFPGRFSGRQFSNSRSEMNVSTLELGDSALYLCASNEQGGSYEQYFGPGTRLTVT.

The gene calls are TRBV6-6 and TRBJ2-5; possible D gene TRBD2, 5 bases. There are 13 residues in the CDR3. Trimming cost V 5 bases and J 3 bases, with 10 bases left between them. Germline V CDR1 and CDR2: MNHNY, SVGAGI (reference sequence). For the CDR3, the DNA is TGTGCCAGCAGTACCCGGGGTGAAGAGACCCAGTACTTC. Its protein is CASSTRGEETQYF.